This entry lists 29 T cell receptor beta chains sequenced from one sample in a study of blood T cell repertoires in COVID-19. The protocol was immunoSEQ multiplex PCR, while the TCRdb copy is restricted to in-frame clones and leaves out a portion. The repertoire holds 310,000 or so clones, more than 75% seen once, with more than 3% in the top ten. Source material: peripheral blood. Source of these receptors: a woman aged 50 to 65 with active or convalescent COVID-19.

The chain has TRBV5-1 and TRBJ2-3; 8 nucleotides line up with TRBD2. The length of the CDR3 is 17 residues. CDR1 SGHRS and CDR2 YFSETQ come from the germline V gene. Trimming removed 0 bases from V and 5 bases from J; junction bases left unmatched: 11. The CDR3 DNA sequence: TGCGCCAGCAGCTTGGAGGGAGTAGCGGGAACTCGAGATACGCAGTATTTT. Amino acids: CASSLEGVAGTRDTQYF.

The gene calls are TRBV10-1 and TRBJ2-5; 11 bases are shared with TRBD2. CDR3 length: 17 residues. V was pared by 7 bases and J by 4 bases, with 14 bases of the junction left unmatched. The germline CDR1 and CDR2 sequences are WNHNN and SYGVQD (reference sequence). In nucleotides, the CDR3 is TGCGCCAGCACGACCGGCATTAGCGGGGGGGCCCCAGAGACCCAGTACTTC. This gives the protein CASTTGISGGAPETQYF.

This clone was observed a few times. This chain links TRBV5-1 with TRBJ1-2; 9 bases match TRBD1. V lost 1 base and J lost 8; bases outside the gene matches: 3. This CDR3 has 13 amino acids. Germline CDR1 is SGHRS and CDR2 is YFSETQ. CDR3 loop: CASSLRTGEGYTF. In DNA, the CDR3 is TGCGCCAGCAGCTTGAGGACAGGGGAAGGCTACACCTTC.

V usage is TRBV7-9 and J usage is TRBJ2-5, with D uncertain. Germline CDR1 SEHNR, CDR2 FQNEAQ (reference sequence). V lost 1 base and J lost 5, with 14 bases in between. The CDR3 loop spans 15 amino acids. The CDR3 nucleotides read TGTGCCAGCAGCTTAGGTACAGCACGCCGGGAGACCCAGTACTTC. It is translated as CASSLGTARRETQYF.

This chain links TRBV25-1 with TRBJ2-7; TRBD1 might be the D (6 bases). The germline CDR1 and CDR2 sequences are MGHDK and SYGVNS. The V end was cut by 6 bases, the J end by 0 bases, with 12 bases between. This CDR3 spans 14 amino acids. The CDR3 nucleotides are TGTGCCAGCAGCGAGGCGACAGGCTCCTACGAGCAGTACTTC. Its translation is CASSEATGSYEQYF.

This chain connects TRBV5-1 to TRBJ2-2, with 9 bases identical to TRBD2. In germline, CDR1 is SGHRS, CDR2 YFSETQ. The CDR3 is 16 amino acids. V trimming: 4 bases; J trimming: 8 bases; junction bases outside the gene matches: 12. The CDR3 loop is CASSPNAGTSSGELFF. The DNA for the CDR3 is TGCGCCAGCAGCCCAAATGCCGGGACTAGCTCTGGGGAGCTGTTTTTT.

The table lists this clone with a few counts. V and J are TRBV7-2 and TRBJ2-1, with TRBD2 matching 11 bases. Germline V gene sequence: CDR1 SGHTA, CDR2 FQGNSA. V was clipped by 5 bases and J by 5 bases; unmatched bases: 8. The CDR3 has 16 amino acids. The CDR3 here is CASSRVGTSGHNEQFF. The CDR3, as DNA: TGTGCCAGCAGCCGTGTCGGGACTAGCGGACACAATGAGCAGTTCTTC.

The chain combines TRBV30 with TRBJ2-1; TRBD2 might be the D (5 bases). The V gene's germline CDR1 is GTSNPN and CDR2 SVGIG (reference sequence). The V and J ends lost 6 bases and 7 bases respectively, with 10 bases between them. The CDR3 is 11 amino acids. CDR3 DNA sequence: TGTGCCTGCACTAGGGTGAATGAGCAGTTCTTC. This gives the protein CACTRVNEQFF.

This clone has just a few counts. The chain recombines TRBV28 with TRBJ2-7, with 8 nucleotides matching TRBD2. The V gene end was trimmed by 5 bases and the J gene end by 6 bases; junction bases not matched to a gene: 15. Germline lookup yields CDR1 MDHEN and CDR2 SYDVKM. The CDR3 sequence is 16 residues long. This CDR3 reads CASSPAGAGGLREQYF. CDR3 in DNA: TGTGCCAGCAGTCCCGCCGGGGCGGGAGGCTTGCGCGAGCAGTACTTC. The full variable domain, with the rest looked up from reference TRBV28 and TRBJ2-7, is DVKVTQSSRYLVKRTGEKVFLECVQDMDHENMFWYRQDPGLGLRLIYFSYDVKMKEKGDIPEGYSVSREKKERFSLILESASTNQTSMYLCASSPAGAGGLREQYFGPGTRLTVT.

The chain is built from TRBV27 and TRBJ1-2; TRBD1 matches at 12 bases. V shed 6 bases, J shed 5 bases, and the junction held 7 bases outside the gene matches. The CDR3 totals 15 residues. Germline lookup yields CDR1 MNHEY and CDR2 SMNVEV (reference sequence). This chain's CDR3 is CASSPGTGGKYGYTF. The DNA of the CDR3 is TGTGCCAGCAGCCCGGGGACAGGGGGCAAGTATGGCTACACCTTC.

This clone was detected only a few times. The genes are TRBV5-1 and TRBJ1-3; tentatively, D is TRBD1 (6 bases). V lost 0 bases, J lost 0 bases, and 16 bases lay in between. The length of the CDR3 is 18 residues. Germline V CDR1 and CDR2: SGHRS, YFSETQ. The CDR3 DNA reads TGCGCCAGCAGCTTGGCCCCTCGACAGGCCTACTCTGGAAACACCATATATTTT. This gives the protein CASSLAPRQAYSGNTIYF.

J is TRBJ1-1 and V is TRBV9; no clear D. The germline V gene has CDR1 SGDLS and CDR2 YYNGEE. The germline V and J ends were trimmed by 6 bases and 1 base, with 13 bases remaining between them. The CDR3 covers 14 residues. The CDR3 DNA sequence: TGTGCCAGCACCCCGCGGAGCAAGAACACTGAAGCTTTCTTT. The encoded protein is CASTPRSKNTEAFF.

The V and J genes are TRBV28 and TRBJ1-5; no definite D call. Between the trimmed V and J ends, which lost 8 bases and 5 bases, there was a span of 16 bases. The germline V gene encodes CDR1 MDHEN and CDR2 SYDVKM. This CDR3 has 14 residues. This chain's CDR3 is CASGAAFQYQPQHF. CDR3 nucleotide sequence: TGTGCCAGCGGAGCCGCGTTCCAGTATCAGCCCCAGCATTTT.

J is TRBJ2-1 and V is TRBV11-2; D is perhaps TRBD1 (6 bases). CDR1 is SGHAT and CDR2 is FQNNGV in the germline V gene. The ends were cut back, 5 bases at V and 5 bases at J, with 16 bases in the middle. CDR3 length: 15 residues. The CDR3 region is CASSVGHLRDNEQFF. The CDR3 bases are TGTGCCAGCAGCGTGGGACATTTGAGGGACAATGAGCAGTTCTTC. The whole variable domain, filled in from reference TRBV11-2 and TRBJ2-1, reads EAGVAQSPRYKIIEKRQSVAFWCNPISGHATLYWYQQILGQGPKLLIQFQNNGVVDDSQLPKDRFSAERLKGVDSTLKIQPAKLEDSAVYLCASSVGHLRDNEQFFGPGTRLTVL.

This clone was seen just once. The V and J genes are TRBV18 and TRBJ2-1; TRBD1 might be the D (5 bases). Trimming removed 2 bases at V and 8 bases at J, with 10 bases between. Germline V gene data show CDR1 as KGHSH and CDR2 as LQKENI. The CDR3 extends over 13 amino acids. The CDR3, as DNA: TGTGCCAGCTCACCAAGGTTAGGGGATGAGCAGTTCTTC. Protein: CASSPRLGDEQFF.

The V gene is TRBV19, the J gene TRBJ2-2; weak D call: TRBD1 (6 bases). The CDR3 length is 15 residues. Germline V gene lookup returns CDR1 LNHDA and CDR2 SQIVND (reference sequence). V was clipped by 6 bases and J by 5 bases, with 16 bases between them. CDR3 residues: CASRSQGRKTGELFF. The DNA for the CDR3 is TGTGCCAGTAGATCCCAGGGGCGGAAAACCGGGGAGCTGTTTTTT. Using reference TRBV19 and TRBJ2-2 for the parts outside the CDR3, the full variable domain is DGGITQSPKYLFRKEGQNVTLSCEQNLNHDAMYWYRQDPGQGLRLIYYSQIVNDFQKGDIAEGYSVSREKKESFPLTVTSAQKNPTAFYLCASRSQGRKTGELFFGEGSRLTVL.

The gene calls are TRBV28 and TRBJ2-7, with D possibly matching TRBD2 (5 bases). Germline V gene lookup returns CDR1 MDHEN and CDR2 SYDVKM. CDR3 size: 15 residues. V was clipped by 5 bases and J by 2 bases, with 16 bases between them. The CDR3 here is CASSKKSGYTYEQYF. The CDR3, as DNA: TGTGCCAGCAGTAAAAAATCGGGGTATACCTACGAGCAGTACTTC. Supplemented by reference TRBV28 and TRBJ2-7, the full variable domain reads DVKVTQSSRYLVKRTGEKVFLECVQDMDHENMFWYRQDPGLGLRLIYFSYDVKMKEKGDIPEGYSVSREKKERFSLILESASTNQTSMYLCASSKKSGYTYEQYFGPGTRLTVT.

The V call is TRBV4-3, the J call TRBJ2-1, with D possibly matching TRBD2 (6 bases). Germline V gene lookup returns CDR1 LGHNA and CDR2 YSLEER. This CDR3 has 14 residues. V was clipped by 0 bases and J by 8 bases, with 11 bases between them. The CDR3 region is CASSQDLGDYEQFF. CDR3 bases: TGCGCCAGCAGCCAAGATCTGGGGGACTATGAGCAGTTCTTC.

The chain is built from TRBV28 and TRBJ2-7; D might be TRBD1 (7 bases). The CDR3 loop spans 14 amino acids. Germline assignment: CDR1 MDHEN and CDR2 SYDVKM. With 3 bases removed from V and 2 bases from J, the gap between germline ends came to 11 bases. The CDR3 here is CASSLGGQAYEQYF. CDR3 sequence (DNA): TGTGCCAGCAGTTTGGGAGGACAGGCCTACGAGCAGTACTTC.

The chain is built from TRBV6-5 and TRBJ1-1; TRBD1 aligns across 9 bases. CDR1 and CDR2 from the germline V gene are MNHEY and SVGAGI. Losses at the gene ends were 8 bases for V and 4 bases for J; bases not matched to a gene: 5. CDR3 size: 13 residues. CDR3 in DNA: TGTGCCAGCCGGGGGACAGGGACCACTGAAGCTTTCTTT. Translation gives CASRGTGTTEAFF.

V and J are TRBV30 and TRBJ1-2, with 7 bases aligning to TRBD1. V was pared by 2 bases and J by 7 bases, with 7 bases of the junction left unmatched. The CDR3 length is 13 residues. The germline CDR1 and CDR2 sequences are GTSNPN and SVGIG (reference sequence). The DNA of the CDR3 is TGTGCCTGGAGTTCCCGACAGGGCCGTGGCTACACCTTC. Its protein is CAWSSRQGRGYTF.

The chain links TRBV28 to TRBJ2-1, with 10 bases lining up with TRBD1. Germline V gives CDR1 MDHEN, CDR2 SYDVKM. CDR3 size: 16 residues. The trim removed 5 bases at V and 8 bases at J, leaving 12 bases unmatched. CDR3 region: CASSPRGTGARYEQFF. The CDR3 DNA sequence: TGTGCCAGCAGTCCCCGAGGGACAGGGGCCAGGTATGAGCAGTTCTTC.

The rearrangement uses TRBV28 and TRBJ1-2; 9 bases map to TRBD1. CDR1 is MDHEN, CDR2 SYDVKM, per germline. J lost 5 bases, V lost 6 bases, and 7 bases had no gene match. The CDR3 contains 14 residues. CDR3 amino acids: CASRQQGASYGYTF. CDR3 bases: TGTGCCAGCAGACAACAGGGGGCGTCATATGGCTACACCTTC.

This chain links TRBV11-3 with TRBJ1-1; the D is unclear. CDR1 and CDR2 (germline): SGHNT, YENEEA. Trimming removed 3 bases from V and 4 bases from J, with 6 bases in between. This CDR3 has 12 residues. The CDR3 region has the DNA TGTGCCAGCAGCTTTTCGGGCACTGAAGCTTTCTTT. It translates to CASSFSGTEAFF.

The chain joins TRBV30 to TRBJ1-5, with 7 bases lining up with TRBD1. CDR3 length: 14 amino acids. The germline V gene has CDR1 GTSNPN and CDR2 SVGIG (reference sequence). V shed 1 base, J shed 9 bases, and the junction held 9 bases outside the gene matches. The CDR3 bases are TGTGCCTGGAGTGGGGGGACAGCCGCGTGGCCCCAGCATTTT. This sequence encodes CAWSGGTAAWPQHF. The full variable domain, its missing parts supplied by reference TRBV30 and TRBJ1-5, is SQTIHQWPATLVQPVGSPLSLECTVEGTSNPNLYWYRQAAGRGLQLLFYSVGIGQISSEVPQNLSASRPQDRQFILSSKKLLLSDSGFYLCAWSGGTAAWPQHFGDGTRLSIL.

The rearrangement uses TRBV30 and TRBJ1-3; D is perhaps TRBD1 (5 bases). CDR1 is GTSNPN and CDR2 is SVGIG in the germline V gene (reference sequence). The CDR3 loop spans 13 amino acids. The V gene lost 4 bases and the J gene lost 4 bases, with 11 bases spanning the gap. The CDR3 spells CAWTQGPGNTIYF. CDR3 nucleotides: TGTGCCTGGACCCAGGGTCCCGGAAACACCATATATTTT.

The V gene is TRBV28, the J gene TRBJ1-2; D unclear. The germline gives CDR1 MDHEN, CDR2 SYDVKM. V was cut by 4 bases and J by 0 bases, with 9 bases left in between. The CDR3 contains 14 residues. CDR3 loop: CASSWQVSNYGYTF. In nucleotides, the CDR3 is TGTGCCAGCAGTTGGCAAGTTTCTAACTATGGCTACACCTTC.

The chain has TRBV15 and TRBJ2-7; 11 nucleotides align to TRBD1. The length of the CDR3 is 16 residues. CDR1 is LNHNV, CDR2 YYDKDF, per germline (reference sequence). The ends lost 1 base at V and 4 bases at J; junction bases unmatched: 6. Written as DNA, the CDR3 is TGTGCCACCAGCAGAGGTTGGACAGGGGGCGGGTACGAGCAGTACTTC. This codes for CATSRGWTGGGYEQYF.

V usage is TRBV20-1 and J usage is TRBJ2-7; D not certain. In germline, CDR1 is DFQATT, CDR2 SNEGSKA (reference sequence). V lost 3 bases and J 4 bases, leaving 10 bases between the germline ends. CDR3 length: 12 amino acids. For the CDR3, the DNA is TGCAGTGCTAGTCTAGTTGATTACGAGCAGTACTTC. The encoded protein is CSASLVDYEQYF.